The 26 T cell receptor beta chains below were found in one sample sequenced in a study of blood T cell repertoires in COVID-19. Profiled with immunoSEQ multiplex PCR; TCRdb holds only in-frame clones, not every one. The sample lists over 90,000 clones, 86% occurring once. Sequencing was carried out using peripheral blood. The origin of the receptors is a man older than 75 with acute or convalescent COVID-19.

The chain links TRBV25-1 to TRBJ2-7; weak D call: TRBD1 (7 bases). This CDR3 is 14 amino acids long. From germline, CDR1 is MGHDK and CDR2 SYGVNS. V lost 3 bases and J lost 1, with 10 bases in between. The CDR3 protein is CASSDRGASYEQYF. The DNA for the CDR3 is TGTGCCAGCAGTGACAGGGGGGCTTCCTACGAGCAGTACTTC.

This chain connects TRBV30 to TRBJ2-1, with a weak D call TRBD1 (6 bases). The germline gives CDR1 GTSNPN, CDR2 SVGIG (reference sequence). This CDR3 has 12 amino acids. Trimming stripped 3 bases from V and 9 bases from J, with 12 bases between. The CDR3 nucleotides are TGTGCCTGGAGCAATAGCAGGGGTGAGCAGTTCTTC. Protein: CAWSNSRGEQFF.

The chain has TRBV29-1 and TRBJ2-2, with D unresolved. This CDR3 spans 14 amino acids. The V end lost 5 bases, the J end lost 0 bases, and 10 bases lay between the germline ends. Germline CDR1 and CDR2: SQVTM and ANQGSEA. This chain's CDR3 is CSVRFLTNTGELFF. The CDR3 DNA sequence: TGCAGCGTTCGGTTCTTAACGAACACCGGGGAGCTGTTTTTT.

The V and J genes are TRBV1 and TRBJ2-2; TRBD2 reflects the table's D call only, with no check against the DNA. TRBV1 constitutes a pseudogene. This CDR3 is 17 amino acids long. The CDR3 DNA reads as TGCACCAGCAGCCAAGAGAGGAGGGATATAGGAACCGGGGAGCTGTTTTTT. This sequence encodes CTSSQERRDIGTGELFF.

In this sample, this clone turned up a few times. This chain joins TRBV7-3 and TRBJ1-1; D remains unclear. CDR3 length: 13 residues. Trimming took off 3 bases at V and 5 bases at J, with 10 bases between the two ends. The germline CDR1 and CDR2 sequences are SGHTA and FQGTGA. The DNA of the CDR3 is TGTGCCAGCAGCTTGGGAGTGGGTACTGAAGCTTTCTTT. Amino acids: CASSLGVGTEAFF.

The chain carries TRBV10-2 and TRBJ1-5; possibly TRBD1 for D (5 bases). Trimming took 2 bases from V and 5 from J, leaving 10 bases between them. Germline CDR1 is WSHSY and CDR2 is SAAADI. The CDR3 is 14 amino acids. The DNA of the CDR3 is TGCGCCAGCAGTGAGGCGGGAGGGGATCAGCCCCAGCATTTT. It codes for CASSEAGGDQPQHF.

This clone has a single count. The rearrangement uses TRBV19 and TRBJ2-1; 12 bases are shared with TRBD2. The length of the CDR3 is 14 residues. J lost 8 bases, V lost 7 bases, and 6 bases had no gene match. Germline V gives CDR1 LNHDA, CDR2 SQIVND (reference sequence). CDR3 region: CASTQLAGGDEQFF. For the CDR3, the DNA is TGTGCCAGTACCCAACTAGCGGGAGGCGATGAGCAGTTCTTC.

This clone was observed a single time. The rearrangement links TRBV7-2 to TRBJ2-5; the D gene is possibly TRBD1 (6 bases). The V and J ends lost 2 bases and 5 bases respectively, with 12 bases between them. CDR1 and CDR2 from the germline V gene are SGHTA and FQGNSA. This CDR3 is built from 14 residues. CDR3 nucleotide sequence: TGTGCCAGCAGCTTACAGGGGCGCGGGGAGACCCAGTACTTC. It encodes CASSLQGRGETQYF.

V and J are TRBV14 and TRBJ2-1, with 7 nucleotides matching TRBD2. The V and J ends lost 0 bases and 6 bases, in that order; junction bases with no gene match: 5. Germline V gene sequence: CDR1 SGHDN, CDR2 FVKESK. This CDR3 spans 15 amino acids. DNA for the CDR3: TGTGCCAGCAGCCAAGAGGGCGGGAGTCTCAATGAGCAGTTCTTC. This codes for CASSQEGGSLNEQFF.

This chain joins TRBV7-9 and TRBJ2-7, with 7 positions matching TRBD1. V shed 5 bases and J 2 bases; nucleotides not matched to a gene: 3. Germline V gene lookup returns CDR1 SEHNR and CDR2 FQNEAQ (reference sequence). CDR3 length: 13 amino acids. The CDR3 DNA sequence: TGTGCCAGCAGCCTTGGGACAGCCTACGAGCAGTACTTC. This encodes CASSLGTAYEQYF.

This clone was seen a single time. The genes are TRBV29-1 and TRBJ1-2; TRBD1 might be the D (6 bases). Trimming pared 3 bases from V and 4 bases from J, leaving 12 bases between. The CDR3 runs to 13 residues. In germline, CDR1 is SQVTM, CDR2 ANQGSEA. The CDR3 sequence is CSVERDTSYGYTF. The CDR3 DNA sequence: TGCAGCGTTGAGAGGGACACTTCCTATGGCTACACCTTC.

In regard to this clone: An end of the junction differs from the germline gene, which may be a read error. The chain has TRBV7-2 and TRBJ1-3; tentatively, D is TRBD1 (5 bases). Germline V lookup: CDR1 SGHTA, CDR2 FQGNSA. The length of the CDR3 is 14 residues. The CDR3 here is CASRLDSAGNTIYF. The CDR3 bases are TGTGCCAGCAGGTTAGACAGTGCTGGAAACACCATATATTTT.

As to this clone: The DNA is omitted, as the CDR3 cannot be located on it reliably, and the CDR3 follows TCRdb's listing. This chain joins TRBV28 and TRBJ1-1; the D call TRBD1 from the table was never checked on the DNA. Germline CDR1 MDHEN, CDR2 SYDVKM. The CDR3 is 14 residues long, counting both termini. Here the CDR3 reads CASILGQSNTEAFF.

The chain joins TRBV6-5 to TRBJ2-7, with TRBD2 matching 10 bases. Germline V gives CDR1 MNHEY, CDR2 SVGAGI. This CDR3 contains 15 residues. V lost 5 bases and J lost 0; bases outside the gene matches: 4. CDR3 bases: TGTGCCAGCAGTCAAACTAGCGGGGCCTCCTACGAGCAGTACTTC. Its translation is CASSQTSGASYEQYF.

As DNA, the CDR3 is TGTGCCAGCAGTCCTTCCGGTCCGGATCAGCCCCAGCATTTT. It translates to CASSPSGPDQPQHF. The chain employs TRBV6-5 and TRBJ1-5; D unclear. Between the trimmed V and J ends, which lost 5 bases and 5 bases, there was a span of 13 bases. This CDR3 contains 14 residues. The germline CDR1 and CDR2 sequences are MNHEY and SVGAGI.

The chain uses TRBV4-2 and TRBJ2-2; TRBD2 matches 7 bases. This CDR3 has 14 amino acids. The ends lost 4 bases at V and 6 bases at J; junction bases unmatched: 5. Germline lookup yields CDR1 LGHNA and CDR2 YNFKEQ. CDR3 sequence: CASSPWTSPGELFF. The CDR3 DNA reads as TGTGCCAGCAGCCCCTGGACTAGTCCCGGGGAGCTGTTTTTT.

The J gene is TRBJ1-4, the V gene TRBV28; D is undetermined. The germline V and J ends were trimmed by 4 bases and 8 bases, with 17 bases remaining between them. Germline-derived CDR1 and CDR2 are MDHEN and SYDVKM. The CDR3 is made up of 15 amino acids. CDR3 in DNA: TGTGCCAGCAGTTCCCCCCGGGGAATGAACGAAAAACTGTTTTTT. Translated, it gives CASSSPRGMNEKLFF.

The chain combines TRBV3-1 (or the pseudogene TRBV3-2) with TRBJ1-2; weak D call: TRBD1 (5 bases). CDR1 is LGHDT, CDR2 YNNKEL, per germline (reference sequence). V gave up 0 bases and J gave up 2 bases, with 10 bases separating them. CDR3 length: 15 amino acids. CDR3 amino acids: CASSQDGGGNYGYTF. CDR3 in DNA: TGTGCCAGCAGCCAAGATGGGGGAGGCAACTATGGCTACACCTTC.

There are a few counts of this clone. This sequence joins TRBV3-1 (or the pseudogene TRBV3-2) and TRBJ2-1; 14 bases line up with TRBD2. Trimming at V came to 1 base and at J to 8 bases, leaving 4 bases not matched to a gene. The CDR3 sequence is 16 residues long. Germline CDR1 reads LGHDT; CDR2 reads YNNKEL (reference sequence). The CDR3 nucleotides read TGTGCCAGCAGCCAAGGGACTAGCGGGAGGCCAGATGAGCAGTTCTTC. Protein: CASSQGTSGRPDEQFF.

The DNA for the CDR3 is TGTGCCAGCAGCCGAGAGGGGACTAGCGGGTTCTCCTACGAGCAGTACTTC. It codes for CASSREGTSGFSYEQYF. The chain uses TRBV6-6 and TRBJ2-7, with 12 bases aligning to TRBD2. The V gene's germline CDR1 is MNHNY and CDR2 SVGAGI (reference sequence). The junction had 9 bases not matched to a gene; V was cut back by 6 bases and J by 0 bases. The CDR3 extends over 17 amino acids.

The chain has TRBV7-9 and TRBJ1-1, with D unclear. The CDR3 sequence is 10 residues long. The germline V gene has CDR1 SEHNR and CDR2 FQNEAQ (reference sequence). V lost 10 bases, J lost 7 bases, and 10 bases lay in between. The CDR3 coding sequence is TGTGCCACCGAGGAGAATGAAGCTTTCTTT. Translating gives CATEENEAFF.

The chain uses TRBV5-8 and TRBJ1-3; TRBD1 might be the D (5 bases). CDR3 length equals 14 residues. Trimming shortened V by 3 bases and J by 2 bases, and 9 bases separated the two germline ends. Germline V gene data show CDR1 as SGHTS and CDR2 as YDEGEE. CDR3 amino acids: CASSSRGTGNTIYF. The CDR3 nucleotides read TGTGCCAGCAGCTCTCGGGGGACTGGAAACACCATATATTTT.

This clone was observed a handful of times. The CDR3 coding sequence is TGTGCCAGCAGCCTTATAAATCAGCCCCAGCATTTT. This gives the protein CASSLINQPQHF. V and J are TRBV28 and TRBJ1-5; no firm D call. There are 12 residues in the CDR3. V shed 6 bases and J shed 4 bases, with 7 bases lying between them. From germline, CDR1 is MDHEN and CDR2 SYDVKM.

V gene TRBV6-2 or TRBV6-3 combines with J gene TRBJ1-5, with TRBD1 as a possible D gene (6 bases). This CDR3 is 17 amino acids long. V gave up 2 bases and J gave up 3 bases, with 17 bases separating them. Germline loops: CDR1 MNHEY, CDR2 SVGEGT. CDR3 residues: CASSYARTASYNQPQHF. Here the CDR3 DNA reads TGTGCCAGCAGTTACGCCCGGACAGCTAGTTACAATCAGCCCCAGCATTTT.

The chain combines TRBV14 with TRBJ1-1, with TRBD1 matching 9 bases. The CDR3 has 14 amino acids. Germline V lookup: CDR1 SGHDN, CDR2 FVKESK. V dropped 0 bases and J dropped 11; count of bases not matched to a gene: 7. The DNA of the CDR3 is TGTGCCAGCAGCCAAGATTTGGGGACAGGGAACGCTTTCTTT. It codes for CASSQDLGTGNAFF.

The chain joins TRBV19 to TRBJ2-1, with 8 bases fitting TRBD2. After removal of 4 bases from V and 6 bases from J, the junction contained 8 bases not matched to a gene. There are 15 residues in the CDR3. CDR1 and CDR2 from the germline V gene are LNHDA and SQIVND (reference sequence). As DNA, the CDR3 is TGTGCCAGTAGTAATCGACTAGCGATGGGCAATGAGCAGTTCTTC. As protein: CASSNRLAMGNEQFF.